This entry is about one T cell receptor (beta chain). No antigen is known for it. The sample belongs to a study of graft-versus-host responses after intestinal transplantation. Study in general: All of the recipients had induction that used anti-thymocyte globulin, then tacrolimus and steroids for about 3 years. Study-wide points: Marrow from the recipient contained GvH clones, some of which had appeared first in ileum or blood. After transplant, early declines in HvG clones were associated with peak levels of circulating GvH clones.

CDR3 length equals 14 residues. V was pared by 3 bases and J by 4 bases, with 10 bases between. Germline CDR1 and CDR2: MGHDK and SYGVNS. Generated by immunoSEQ multiplex PCR, the TCRdb table keeps only in-frame clones and is missing some. The repertoire consists of some 90,000 clones, with roughly 88% occurring once and the leading ten covering roughly 0.099%. This TCR was sampled from a human donor who received an intestinal transplant. This sample comprised unstimulated CD4+ T cells sorted from spleen or lymph node cells, obtained before intestinal transplant. The V call is TRBV25-1, the J call TRBJ1-5; a weak D match, TRBD1 (6 bases). CDR3 protein: CASSDGGLNQPQHF. CDR3 sequence (DNA): TGTGCCAGCAGTGATGGGGGCCTAAATCAGCCCCAGCATTTT.